A selection of T cell receptor beta chains follows, all from one sample in a study of cytomegalovirus exposure and HLA in healthy donors. Sequencing used immunoSEQ multiplex PCR; TCRdb keeps in-frame clones, though not all of them. The sample shows 97,000 or so clones, roughly 89% of them seen only once. The sequenced sample was PBMCs. All receptors come from a woman in her twenties or thirties in good health and CMV-seronegative. Both conserved end residues are part of each CDR3. The D gene is left open where the match is weak. Size values are once, few and many counts, or a class for expanded clones, and some rows have none.

J gene,D gene,CDR3 length,clone size,V gene,CDR3 DNA,CDR3 protein
TRBJ2-7,NA,14,NA,TRBV4-3,TGCGCCAGCAGCCAAGCGGAAGGGGTCGGCGAGCAGTACTTC,CASSQAEGVGEQYF
TRBJ1-1,NA,17,NA,TRBV5-5,TGTGCCAGCAGCTTTTTTACGGGATCGGCAGCGAACACTGAAGCTTTCTTT,CASSFFTGSAANTEAFF
TRBJ2-7,TRBD1,18,medium-sized,TRBV4-1,TGCGCCAGCAGCCCGGTCGGGACAGGGGGCCCTCCAACCTACGAGCAGTACTTC,CASSPVGTGGPPTYEQYF
TRBJ2-1,TRBD2,15,NA,TRBV7-9,TGTGCCAGCAGCTTAGGACTAGCGGGGGGCAGGGAGCAGTTCTTC,CASSLGLAGGREQFF
TRBJ2-1,NA,13,NA,TRBV27,TGTGCCAGCAGTACCGGACTGCTCAATGAGCAGTTCTTC,CASSTGLLNEQFF
TRBJ2-7,NA,14,NA,TRBV4-1,TGCGCCAGCAGCCCACCGGGAGTATCCTACGAGCAGTACTTC,CASSPPGVSYEQYF
TRBJ2-1,TRBD2,14,once,TRBV27,TGTGCCAGCAGTTTATATAGCGGGATCAATGAGCAGTTCTTC,CASSLYSGINEQFF
TRBJ2-3,NA,16,NA,TRBV10-3,TGTGCCATCAGTTCAGAACAGGTGTGGGGCACAGATACGCAGTATTTT,CAISSEQVWGTDTQYF
TRBJ1-5,NA,13,few,TRBV7-9,TGTGCCAGCAGTTCCGACAGTAATCAGCCCCAGCATTTT,CASSSDSNQPQHF
TRBJ1-5,NA,13,NA,TRBV7-2,TGTGCCAGCAGCTTATCCGGGGGGCAGCCCCAGCATTTT,CASSLSGGQPQHF
TRBJ1-1,TRBD1,16,NA,TRBV5-6,TGTGCCAGCACGACCGGACAGGGTTCGCGAGGGCCTGAAGCTTTCTTT,CASTTGQGSRGPEAFF
TRBJ1-2,TRBD1,15,NA,TRBV5-1,TGCGCCAGCAGCTTGACAGGGGGAGCTAACTATGGCTACACCTTC,CASSLTGGANYGYTF
TRBJ1-1,NA,13,few,TRBV18,TGTGCCAGCTCAGTGTCAGTAAACACTGAAGCTTTCTTT,CASSVSVNTEAFF
TRBJ2-5,NA,15,NA,TRBV19,TGTGCCAGTAGGCTAAGGGGGTTTCGTGAAGAGACCCAGTACTTC,CASRLRGFREETQYF
TRBJ2-7,TRBD2,14,NA,TRBV11-3,TGTGCCAGCAGCTTAGGCGGGAGCTCCTACGAGCAGTACTTC,CASSLGGSSYEQYF
TRBJ2-5,TRBD2,14,NA,TRBV5-1,TGCGCCAGCAGCTTTAGCGGGGGGGGAGAGACCCAGTACTTC,CASSFSGGGETQYF
TRBJ2-7,NA,11,NA,TRBV11-2,TGTGCCAGCAGCTCCACCTACGAGCAGTACTTC,CASSSTYEQYF
TRBJ1-1,TRBD1,18,NA,TRBV5-1,TGCGCCAGCAGCCTCTTGGGGACAGGGGGCCTGCTGAACACTGAAGCTTTCTTT,CASSLLGTGGLLNTEAFF
TRBJ2-7,TRBD1,15,NA,TRBV6-5,TGTGCCAGCAGACACGACAGGGGAGTTTCCTACGAGCAGTACTTC,CASRHDRGVSYEQYF
TRBJ1-4,NA,15,NA,TRBV6-5,TGTGCCAGCAAGGACAGCAGATCAACTAATGAAAAACTGTTTTTT,CASKDSRSTNEKLFF
TRBJ1-2,NA,15,NA,TRBV19,TGTGCCAGTAGTATAGCTATTGGACAGATCTATGGCTACACCTTC,CASSIAIGQIYGYTF
TRBJ2-3,NA,15,NA,TRBV5-1,TGCGCCAGCAGCTTAGGACAGACCAGCACAGATACGCAGTATTTT,CASSLGQTSTDTQYF
TRBJ2-3,NA,15,NA,TRBV5-1,TGCGCCAGCAGCTTTCGGACAGCTAGCACAGATACGCAGTATTTT,CASSFRTASTDTQYF
TRBJ1-2,NA,13,NA,TRBV14,TGTGCCAGCAGCCAAGGCGGTAACTATGGCTACACCTTC,CASSQGGNYGYTF
TRBJ2-7,NA,14,NA,TRBV6-5,TGTGCCAGCAGTTCGACAGTCGGCCGGAACGAGCAGTACTTC,CASSSTVGRNEQYF
TRBJ2-7,NA,13,NA,TRBV18,TGTGCCAGCTCACCTCCGGGAACCTACGAGCAGTACTTC,CASSPPGTYEQYF
TRBJ1-1,TRBD1,10,NA,TRBV29-1,TGCAGCGCCCGACAGGGAGAAGCTTTCTTT,CSARQGEAFF
TRBJ2-6,NA,16,NA,TRBV7-2,TGTGCCAGCAGCTTTCAGGGTACCTCTGGGGCCAACGTCCTGACTTTC,CASSFQGTSGANVLTF
TRBJ2-3,NA,15,NA,TRBV7-9,TGTGCCAGCAGCCTTGGATACCTGAGGTCCGATACGCAGTATTTT,CASSLGYLRSDTQYF
TRBJ2-7,NA,13,NA,TRBV14,TGTGCCAGCAGCCGCACAGATCCCTACGAGCAGTACTTC,CASSRTDPYEQYF
TRBJ2-3,TRBD1,15,NA,TRBV19,TGTGCCAGTAGTATAGGGACAGGGGGCTTAGATACGCAGTATTTT,CASSIGTGGLDTQYF
TRBJ2-2,TRBD1,16,NA,TRBV9,TGTGCCAGCAGCGTAGCAGAGGGGGCCTTCACCGGGGAGCTGTTTTTT,CASSVAEGAFTGELFF
TRBJ1-6,TRBD1,15,NA,TRBV28,TGTGCCAGCAGTTCCCGACAGGGGCATAATTCACCCCTCCACTTT,CASSSRQGHNSPLHF
TRBJ2-3,TRBD2,16,NA,TRBV7-2,TGTGCCAGCAGCTTACTAGCGGGGATAAGCACAGATACGCAGTATTTT,CASSLLAGISTDTQYF
TRBJ1-3,NA,14,NA,TRBV10-3,TGTGCCATCAGCAGGTCAGGGGAAGGAAACACCATATATTTT,CAISRSGEGNTIYF
TRBJ2-3,TRBD2,16,NA,TRBV7-8,TGTGCCAGCAGCTCGGGACTAGCGGGAAACACAGATACGCAGTATTTT,CASSSGLAGNTDTQYF
TRBJ2-5,NA,14,NA,TRBV27,TGTGCCAGCAGTTTACGCGGAGTTGAGGAGACCCAGTACTTC,CASSLRGVEETQYF
TRBJ2-7,NA,19,few,TRBV14,TGTGCCAGCAGCTCCGAGGTGGTATGGGGCAGAGACCTCTCCTACGAGCAGTACTTC,CASSSEVVWGRDLSYEQYF
TRBJ1-1,TRBD1,16,NA,TRBV4-3,TGCGCCAGCAGTGCAGACAGGGGGCGGAAGGGCACTGAAGCTTTCTTT,CASSADRGRKGTEAFF
TRBJ2-1,TRBD2,17,NA,TRBV4-2,TGTGCCAGCAGCCAAGATGTAGCGGGAGGGCCGGCTGGTGAGCAGTTCTTC,CASSQDVAGGPAGEQFF
TRBJ1-2,NA,15,once,TRBV18,TGTGCCAGCTCCCAGAGCGTCGGATCAGAGGATGGCTACACCTTC,CASSQSVGSEDGYTF
TRBJ2-7,NA,11,NA,TRBV2,TGTGCCAGCATCCAGGGGCCGGAGCAGTACTTC,CASIQGPEQYF
TRBJ1-2,NA,15,NA,TRBV9,TGTGCCAGCAGCCCAATGGGGCAGGGTAACTATGGCTACACCTTC,CASSPMGQGNYGYTF
TRBJ1-1,TRBD1,13,NA,TRBV5-8,TGTGCCAGCAACCGGGACAGGGAGGGGAGAGCTTTCTTT,CASNRDREGRAFF
TRBJ2-7,NA,14,NA,TRBV6-1,TGTGCCAGCACCAGGGGGGTTAGTACCTACGAGCAGTACTTC,CASTRGVSTYEQYF
TRBJ1-2,NA,14,once,TRBV5-6,TGTGCCAGCAGCTTTTGGAGATCGGGTGGGGGCTACACCTTC,CASSFWRSGGGYTF
TRBJ1-4,TRBD1,15,NA,TRBV5-1,TGCGCCAGCAGCTTGGGTCCAGGGGGCAATGAAAAACTGTTTTTT,CASSLGPGGNEKLFF
TRBJ2-7,TRBD1,14,once,TRBV4-1,TGCGCCAGCAGCCCCGGTGACAGGGGATACGAGCAGTACTTC,CASSPGDRGYEQYF
TRBJ2-7,NA,13,NA,TRBV2,TGTGCCAGCAAGGAGACTGGCCCCTACGAGCAGTACTTC,CASKETGPYEQYF